The 29 T cell receptor beta chains given below trace back to one sample, sequenced in a study of CD8 T cells in ankylosing spondylitis. MiXCR, applied by TCRdb to the 5' RACE reads, yields one record per CDR3 protein. The sample yields about 160,000 distinct CDR3 sequences, around 8.9% seen once. The sequencing input was blood, either unsorted or a sorted T cell fraction (not recorded which). The origin of the receptors is a female donor with ankylosing spondylitis or in good health (not recorded which).

This clonotype appeared a few times. V usage is TRBV9 and J usage is TRBJ1-5, with D maybe TRBD1 (6 bases). The CDR3 totals 14 residues. V lost 3 bases and J 3 bases, leaving 10 bases between the germline ends. Germline values: CDR1 SGDLS, CDR2 YYNGEE. The CDR3 region has the DNA TGTGCCAGCAGCGAGGGGGGTGACAATCAGCCCCAGCATTTT. Translation gives CASSEGGDNQPQHF. Variable domain in full (rest from reference TRBV9 and TRBJ1-5): DSGVTQTPKHLITATGQRVTLRCSPRSGDLSVYWYQQSLDQGLQFLIQYYNGEERAKGNILERFSAQQFPDLHSELNLSSLELGDSALYFCASSEGGDNQPQHFGDGTRLSIL.

J is TRBJ2-1 and V is TRBV20-1, with a possible D match to TRBD2 (5 bases). CDR3 length: 17 residues. Trimming cost V 1 base and J 8 bases, with 24 bases left between them. In germline, CDR1 is DFQATT, CDR2 SNEGSKA (reference sequence). CDR3 coding DNA: TGCAGTGCTAGAGCCTCGTCAGCCGAGTCCGAGCGGCATGAGCAGTTCTTC. Its translation is CSARASSAESERHEQFF.

The chain links TRBV10-2 to TRBJ1-5, with TRBD1 as a possible D gene (6 bases). V gave up 0 bases and J gave up 7 bases, with 13 bases separating them. The CDR3 is 15 residues long. CDR1 and CDR2 (germline): WSHSY, SAAADI. The chain's CDR3 is CASSESGGGRQPQHF. The CDR3 coding sequence is TGCGCCAGCAGTGAGTCTGGAGGGGGAAGACAGCCCCAGCATTTT.

The chain couples TRBV20-1 to TRBJ2-7; no clear D gene. From germline, CDR1 is DFQATT and CDR2 SNEGSKA (reference sequence). The ends were cut back, 6 bases at V and 10 bases at J, with 7 bases in the middle. The CDR3 extends over 8 amino acids. The CDR3 sequence: CSAEDQYF. In DNA, the CDR3 is TGCAGTGCGGAAGATCAGTACTTC.

The chain links TRBV29-1 to TRBJ2-7; D not resolved. CDR1 is SQVTM, CDR2 ANQGSEA, per germline. Deletions cut 3 bases from V and 0 bases from J, with 9 bases between. This CDR3 is 13 amino acids long. In nucleotides, the CDR3 is TGCAGCGTTGATACCGGAAGCTCCTACGAGCAGTACTTC. It encodes CSVDTGSSYEQYF.

This clonotype was seen a few times. The V and J genes are TRBV12-3 or TRBV12-4 and TRBJ2-3; 7 bases are a match to TRBD2. There are 13 residues in the CDR3. Germline trimming cut 10 bases from V and 6 bases from J; bases unmatched to any gene: 10. The CDR3 DNA is TGTGCCAACTCAGACGGGACTAAGGATACGCAGTATTTT. It specifies CANSDGTKDTQYF.

In its sample, this clonotype was seen a few times. V usage is TRBV9 and J usage is TRBJ1-2; 10 nucleotides line up with TRBD1. Germline CDR1 is SGDLS and CDR2 is YYNGEE. This CDR3 comprises 15 residues. With 6 bases clipped from V and 6 bases from J, the junction kept 11 bases outside the gene matches. This chain's CDR3 is CASNLGGTGVNGYTF. CDR3 bases: TGTGCCAGCAACCTCGGAGGGACAGGGGTGAATGGCTACACCTTC.

The chain carries TRBV6-4 and TRBJ2-1; D uncertain. The germline V gene has CDR1 MRHNA and CDR2 SNTAGT. This CDR3 has 13 amino acids. V dropped 4 bases and J dropped 6 bases, with 10 bases sitting between them. The CDR3 bases are TGTGCCAGCAGTGCCTGGGTGGCCAATGAGCAGTTCTTC. Encoded protein: CASSAWVANEQFF.

This clonotype was seen more than once but under ten times. The chain combines TRBV9 with TRBJ1-5, with D possibly being TRBD1 (6 bases). CDR1 is SGDLS, CDR2 YYNGEE, per germline. CDR3 length equals 13 residues. The V and J ends lost 3 bases and 7 bases respectively, with 11 bases between them. The CDR3 protein is CASSGTGHQPQHF. The CDR3 DNA follows: TGTGCCAGCAGCGGAACAGGGCACCAGCCCCAGCATTTT.

This clonotype appeared many times. This chain connects TRBV10-3 to TRBJ2-1; D perhaps matches TRBD1 (5 bases). Germline V lookup: CDR1 ENHRY, CDR2 SYGVKD. The CDR3 runs 13 residues. V was cut by 1 base and J by 8 bases, with 9 bases left in between. The CDR3 here is CAISELQGDEQFF. The CDR3 DNA reads as TGTGCCATCAGTGAGTTGCAAGGGGATGAGCAGTTCTTC.

The chain recombines TRBV20-1 with TRBJ2-3; D remains unclear. Between the trimmed V and J ends, which lost 0 bases and 2 bases, there was a span of 12 bases. The CDR3 runs 15 residues. Germline CDR1 reads DFQATT; CDR2 reads SNEGSKA (reference sequence). CDR3 region: CSARDLDRFTDTQYF. The CDR3 nucleotides read TGCAGTGCTAGAGATCTCGACCGATTCACAGATACGCAGTATTTT.

The CDR3 coding sequence is TGTGCCAGCAGCCCTGGGACAGCGGGGGCCAACGTCCTGACTTTC. Translation: CASSPGTAGANVLTF. This chain connects TRBV6-5 to TRBJ2-6, with 7 bases identical to TRBD1. V lost 6 bases and J lost 4; bases outside the gene matches: 6. Germline loops: CDR1 MNHEY, CDR2 SVGAGI. This CDR3 is 15 amino acids long.

On this clonotype itself: Lacking the conserved final phenylalanine or tryptophan, this CDR3 likely reflects a read error. The chain carries TRBV9 and TRBJ2-3; 9 nucleotides match TRBD2. Germline V CDR1 and CDR2: SGDLS, YYNGEE. The CDR3 is 15 residues long. Germline trimming cut 4 bases from V and 0 bases from J; bases unmatched to any gene: 3. Here the CDR3 reads CASSISGRSTDTQYL. The CDR3 region has the DNA TGTGCCAGCAGCATCAGCGGGAGGAGCACAGATACGCAGTATTTA.

The table lists this clonotype with a few counts. Written as DNA, the CDR3 is TGTGCCAGCAGGGACTCTAGCGGGAGGACCCGGAGGTCCAATGAGCAGTTCTTC. It translates to CASRDSSGRTRRSNEQFF. The rearrangement uses TRBV14 and TRBJ2-1; 11 positions match TRBD2. The CDR3 is 18 residues long. Germline V gene lookup returns CDR1 SGHDN and CDR2 FVKESK. The ends lost 6 bases at V and 6 bases at J; junction bases unmatched: 16.

This clonotype was seen a few times. This sequence joins TRBV30 and TRBJ2-1, with 12 bases aligning to TRBD1. This CDR3 has 15 amino acids. Germline CDR1 is GTSNPN and CDR2 is SVGIG (reference sequence). V lost 3 bases, J lost 9 bases, and 9 bases stayed unmatched. DNA for the CDR3: TGTGCCTGGAGGGAACCGGGACAGGGGGCAGGTGAGCAGTTCTTC. It is translated as CAWREPGQGAGEQFF.

The table lists this clonotype with many counts. The V and J genes are TRBV7-2 and TRBJ1-1; D is perhaps TRBD1 (5 bases). CDR3 size: 12 residues. CDR1 is SGHTA, CDR2 FQGNSA, per germline. The V end lost 1 base, the J end lost 11 bases, and 11 bases lay between the germline ends. CDR3 bases: TGTGCCAGCAGCTTAGGGCTGGAGGGGGCTTTCTTT. Translated, it gives CASSLGLEGAFF.

In this sample, this clonotype turned up a few times. The J gene is TRBJ1-5, the V gene TRBV24-1; 10 bases match TRBD1. Trimming at V came to 9 bases and at J to 4 bases, leaving 11 bases not matched to a gene. CDR3 size: 16 residues. Germline values: CDR1 KGHDR, CDR2 SFDVKD. The CDR3 sequence is CATSTGTGVRNQPQHF. The CDR3 DNA reads TGTGCCACCTCCACCGGGACAGGGGTTAGGAATCAGCCCCAGCATTTT.

The chain uses TRBV12-3 or TRBV12-4 and TRBJ2-7; D perhaps matches TRBD1 (6 bases). V was trimmed by 4 bases and J by 3 bases, leaving 7 bases between them. CDR3 size: 12 residues. CDR3 coding DNA: TGTGCCAGCAGTTCAGGGGTCTACGAGCAGTACTTC. Amino acid sequence: CASSSGVYEQYF.

This clonotype was found a few times. The chain has TRBV4-3 and TRBJ2-2; maybe TRBD2 (5 bases). Trimming stripped 4 bases from V and 5 bases from J, with 20 bases between. CDR3 size: 17 residues. CDR1 LGHNA and CDR2 YSLEER come from the germline V gene. This CDR3 reads CASSLHRDHTKTGELFF. The CDR3 nucleotides read TGCGCCAGCAGCCTACACCGGGATCATACTAAGACCGGGGAGCTGTTTTTT.

This clonotype was detected ten times or more. The V gene is TRBV29-1, the J gene TRBJ1-2, with 9 bases lining up with TRBD1. From germline, CDR1 is SQVTM and CDR2 ANQGSEA. The CDR3 has 12 residues. The trim removed 6 bases at V and 7 bases at J, leaving 6 bases unmatched. CDR3 protein: CSVETGGGGYTF. CDR3 DNA sequence: TGCAGCGTGGAAACAGGGGGCGGTGGCTACACCTTC.

The chain employs TRBV6-2 or TRBV6-3 and TRBJ2-2; 9 positions match TRBD2. CDR1 is MNHEY, CDR2 SVGEGT, per germline. The CDR3 sequence is 15 residues long. V trimming: 5 bases; J trimming: 6 bases; junction bases outside the gene matches: 7. CDR3 nucleotide sequence: TGTGCCAGCAGTAATAGCGGGAGAGGTGCCGGGGAGCTGTTTTTT. Amino acid sequence: CASSNSGRGAGELFF.

This clonotype was recorded a few times. This sequence joins TRBV6-5 and TRBJ1-2; TRBD1 is a possible D gene (5 bases). V was trimmed by 2 bases and J by 2 bases, leaving 9 bases between them. The CDR3 runs to 14 residues. The germline V gene encodes CDR1 MNHEY and CDR2 SVGAGI. For the CDR3, the DNA is TGTGCCAGCAGTTACACGAGACAGAACTATGGCTACACCTTC. This translates into CASSYTRQNYGYTF.

The gene calls are TRBV12-3 or TRBV12-4 and TRBJ2-3; D ambiguous. V was clipped by 5 bases and J by 4 bases, with 16 bases between them. The CDR3 has 15 amino acids. The CDR3 protein is CASSQIPAGPDTQYF. CDR3 DNA sequence: TGTGCCAGCAGTCAGATTCCCGCAGGCCCAGATACGCAGTATTTT.

In its sample, this clonotype was seen many times. The J gene is TRBJ1-5, the V gene TRBV20-1; TRBD1 aligns across 8 bases. Germline V gene data show CDR1 as DFQATT and CDR2 as SNEGSKA (reference sequence). The CDR3 runs 16 residues. J gave up 5 bases and V 1 base, and 10 bases lay outside the gene matches. The CDR3 DNA sequence: TGCAGTGCTAGAGCCGGACAGGGAGTCATCCATCAGCCCCAGCATTTT. This sequence encodes CSARAGQGVIHQPQHF.

This chain uses TRBV7-9 with TRBJ2-1; 8 bases are a match to TRBD2. The germline gives CDR1 SEHNR, CDR2 FQNEAQ (reference sequence). J lost 4 bases, V lost 5 bases, and 13 bases had no gene match. This CDR3 has 17 residues. The CDR3, as DNA: TGTGCCAGCAGCAACCCCTTCCGGGTAGCGGGGTACAATGAGCAGTTCTTC. This codes for CASSNPFRVAGYNEQFF.

The J gene is TRBJ2-3, the V gene TRBV20-1; D is ambiguous. Trimming cost V 2 bases and J 2 bases, with 8 bases left between them. The CDR3 sequence is 13 residues long. From germline, CDR1 is DFQATT and CDR2 SNEGSKA (reference sequence). The CDR3 protein is CSARPWVTDTQYF. The DNA for the CDR3 is TGCAGTGCTAGACCTTGGGTCACAGATACGCAGTATTTT.

This clonotype was found many times. The rearrangement uses TRBV29-1 and TRBJ1-1, with D tentatively TRBD1 (6 bases). Trimming cost V 5 bases and J 8 bases, with 9 bases left between them. CDR1 and CDR2 (germline): SQVTM, ANQGSEA. This CDR3 is 10 amino acids long. The CDR3 nucleotides are TGCAGCGTTTTGACAGGCGAAGCTTTCTTT. Amino acid sequence: CSVLTGEAFF.

This clonotype was recorded many times. The chain uses TRBV5-1 and TRBJ2-2; D not certain. The CDR3 covers 15 residues. V was cut by 2 bases and J by 1 base, with 9 bases left in between. Germline CDR1 and CDR2: SGHRS and YFSETQ. The CDR3 is CASSLGHLNTGELFF. The CDR3, as DNA: TGCGCCAGCAGCTTAGGGCACTTGAACACCGGGGAGCTGTTTTTT.

The chain links TRBV7-8 to TRBJ1-1; 7 nucleotides match TRBD1. CDR1 and CDR2 from the germline V gene are SGHVS and FQNEAQ. The CDR3 contains 17 residues. The junction had 11 bases not matched to a gene; V was cut back by 1 base and J by 3 bases. CDR3 in DNA: TGTGCCAGCAGCTTAGGGACATCGACAGGGTGGGACACTGAAGCTTTCTTT. Its protein is CASSLGTSTGWDTEAFF.